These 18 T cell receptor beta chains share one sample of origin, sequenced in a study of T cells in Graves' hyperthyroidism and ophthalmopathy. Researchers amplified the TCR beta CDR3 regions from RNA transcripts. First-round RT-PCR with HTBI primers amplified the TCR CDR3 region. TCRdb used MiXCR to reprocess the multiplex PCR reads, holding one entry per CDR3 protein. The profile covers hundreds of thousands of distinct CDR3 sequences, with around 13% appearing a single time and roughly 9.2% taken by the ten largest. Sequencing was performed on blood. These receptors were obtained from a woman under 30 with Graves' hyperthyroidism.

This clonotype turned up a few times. The chain's CDR3 is CASSSSAGTDTF. The CDR3 DNA follows: TGTGCCAGCAGCTCCAGTGCCGGGACAGATACCTTC. The chain links TRBV7-9 to TRBJ1-2; 7 nucleotides agree with TRBD1. V dropped 4 bases and J dropped 14; count of bases not matched to a gene: 10. Germline V gene lookup returns CDR1 SEHNR and CDR2 FQNEAQ (reference sequence). CDR3 length equals 12 residues.

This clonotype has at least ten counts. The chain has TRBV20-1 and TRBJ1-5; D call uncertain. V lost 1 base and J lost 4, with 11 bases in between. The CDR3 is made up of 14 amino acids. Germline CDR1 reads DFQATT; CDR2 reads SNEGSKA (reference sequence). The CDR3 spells CSARGPEANQPQHF. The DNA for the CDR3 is TGCAGTGCTAGAGGCCCCGAGGCAAATCAGCCCCAGCATTTT.

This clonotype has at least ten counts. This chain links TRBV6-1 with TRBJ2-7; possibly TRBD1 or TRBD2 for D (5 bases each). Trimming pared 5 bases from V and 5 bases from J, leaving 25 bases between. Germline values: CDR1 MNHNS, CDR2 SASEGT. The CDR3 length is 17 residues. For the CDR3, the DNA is TGTGCCAGCAGTTCTCTTGGCCGGGACCTGACCGGGCACGAGCAGTACTTC. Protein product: CASSSLGRDLTGHEQYF.

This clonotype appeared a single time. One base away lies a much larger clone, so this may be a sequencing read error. The CDR3 nucleotides read TGCAGTGCGGGGGACTACAATGAGCGGTTCTTC. The encoded protein is CSAGDYNERFF. The gene calls are TRBV20-1 and TRBJ2-1; 7 bases are a match to TRBD2. The CDR3 spans 11 residues. Germline V lookup: CDR1 DFQATT, CDR2 SNEGSKA (reference sequence).

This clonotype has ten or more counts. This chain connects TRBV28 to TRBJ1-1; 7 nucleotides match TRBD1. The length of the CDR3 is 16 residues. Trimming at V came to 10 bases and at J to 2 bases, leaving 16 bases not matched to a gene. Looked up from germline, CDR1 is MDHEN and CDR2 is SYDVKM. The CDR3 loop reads CATEWSQTGHNTEAFF. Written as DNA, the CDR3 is TGTGCCACCGAGTGGTCCCAGACAGGGCACAACACTGAAGCTTTCTTT.

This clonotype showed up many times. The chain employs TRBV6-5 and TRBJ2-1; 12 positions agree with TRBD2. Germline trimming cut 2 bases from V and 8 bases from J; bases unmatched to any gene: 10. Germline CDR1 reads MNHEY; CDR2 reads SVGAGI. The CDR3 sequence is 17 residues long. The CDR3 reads CASSYPSSGGAQYEQFF. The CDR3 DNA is TGTGCCAGCAGTTACCCATCTAGCGGGGGGGCCCAGTATGAGCAGTTCTTC.

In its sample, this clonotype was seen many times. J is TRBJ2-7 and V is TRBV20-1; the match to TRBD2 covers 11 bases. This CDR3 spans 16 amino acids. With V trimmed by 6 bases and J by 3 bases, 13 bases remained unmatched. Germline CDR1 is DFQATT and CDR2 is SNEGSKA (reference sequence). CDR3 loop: CSARRLLAGGNYEQYF. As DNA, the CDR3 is TGCAGTGCGCGGCGCCTCCTAGCGGGGGGCAACTACGAGCAGTACTTC.

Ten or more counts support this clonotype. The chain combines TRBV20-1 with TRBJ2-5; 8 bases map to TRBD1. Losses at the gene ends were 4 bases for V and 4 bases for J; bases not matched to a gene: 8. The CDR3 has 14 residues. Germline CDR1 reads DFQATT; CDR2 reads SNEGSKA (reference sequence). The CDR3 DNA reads TGCAGTGCTACACCAGGGGGCGTAGGAGAGACCCAGTACTTC. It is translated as CSATPGGVGETQYF.

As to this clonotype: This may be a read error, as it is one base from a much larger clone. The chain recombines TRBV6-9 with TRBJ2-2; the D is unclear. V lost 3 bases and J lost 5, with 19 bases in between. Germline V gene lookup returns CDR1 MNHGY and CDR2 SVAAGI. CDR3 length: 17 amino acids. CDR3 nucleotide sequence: TGTGCCAGCAGTTACTTCTACCCAGGCATCCCAACCGGGGAGCTGTTTTTT. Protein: CASSYFYPGIPTGELFF.

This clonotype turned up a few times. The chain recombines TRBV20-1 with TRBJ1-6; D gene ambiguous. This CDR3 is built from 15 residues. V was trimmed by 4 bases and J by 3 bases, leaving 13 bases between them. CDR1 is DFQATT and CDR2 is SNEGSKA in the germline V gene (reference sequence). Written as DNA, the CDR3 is TGCAGTGCTACCCCGGGAAGGCTCTATAATTCACCCCTCCACTTT. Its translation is CSATPGRLYNSPLHF.

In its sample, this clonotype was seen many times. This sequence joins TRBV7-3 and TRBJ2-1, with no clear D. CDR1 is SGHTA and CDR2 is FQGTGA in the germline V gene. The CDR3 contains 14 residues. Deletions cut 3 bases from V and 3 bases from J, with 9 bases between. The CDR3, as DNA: TGTGCCAGCAGCTTTGGTGGGGTCTACAATGAGCAGTTCTTC. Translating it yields CASSFGGVYNEQFF.

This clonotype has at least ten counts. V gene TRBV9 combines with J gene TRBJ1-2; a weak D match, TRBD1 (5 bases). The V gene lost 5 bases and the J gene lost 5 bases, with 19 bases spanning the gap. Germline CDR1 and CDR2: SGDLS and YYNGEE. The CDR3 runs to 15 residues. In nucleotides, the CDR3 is TGTGCCAGCAGTCAACAGGAATCGTCAAAATATGGCTACACCTTC. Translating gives CASSQQESSKYGYTF.

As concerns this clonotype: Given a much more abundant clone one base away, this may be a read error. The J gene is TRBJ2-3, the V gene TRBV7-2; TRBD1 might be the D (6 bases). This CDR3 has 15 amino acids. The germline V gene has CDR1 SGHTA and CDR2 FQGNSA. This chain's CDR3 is CASSLVSQTTGTQYF. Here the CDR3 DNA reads TGTGCCAGCAGCTTAGTTTCCCAGACGACAGGTACGCAGTATTTT. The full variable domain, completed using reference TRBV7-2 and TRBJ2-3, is GAGVSQSPSNKVTEKGKDVELRCDPISGHTALYWYRQSLGQGLEFLIYFQGNSAPDKSGLPSDRFSAERTGGSVSTLTIQRTQQEDSAVYLCASSLVSQTTGTQYFGPGTRLTVL.

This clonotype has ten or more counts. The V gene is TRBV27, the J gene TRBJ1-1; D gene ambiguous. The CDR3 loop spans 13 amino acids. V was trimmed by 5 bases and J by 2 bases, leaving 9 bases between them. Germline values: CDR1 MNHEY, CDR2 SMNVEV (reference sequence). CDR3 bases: TGTGCCAGCAGTACCGGGCTAAACACTGAAGCTTTCTTT. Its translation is CASSTGLNTEAFF.

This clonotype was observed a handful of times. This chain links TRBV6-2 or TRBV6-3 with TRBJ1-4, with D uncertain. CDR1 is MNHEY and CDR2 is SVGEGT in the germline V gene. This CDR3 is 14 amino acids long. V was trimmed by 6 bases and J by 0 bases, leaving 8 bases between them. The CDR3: CASRADATNEKLFF. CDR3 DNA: TGTGCCAGCAGGGCGGATGCAACTAATGAAAAACTGTTTTTT.

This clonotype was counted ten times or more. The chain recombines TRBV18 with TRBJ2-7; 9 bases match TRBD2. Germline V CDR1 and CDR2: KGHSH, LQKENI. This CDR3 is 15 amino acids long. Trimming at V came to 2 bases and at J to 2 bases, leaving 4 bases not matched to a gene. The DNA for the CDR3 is TGTGCCAGCTCACCAGTCGAGCGGGAGGCCTACGAGCAGTACTTC. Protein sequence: CASSPVEREAYEQYF. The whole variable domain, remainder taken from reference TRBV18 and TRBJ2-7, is NAGVMQNPRHLVRRRGQEARLRCSPMKGHSHVYWYRQLPEEGLKFMVYLQKENIIDESGMPKERFSAEFPKEGPSILRIQQVVRGDSAAYFCASSPVEREAYEQYFGPGTRLTVT.

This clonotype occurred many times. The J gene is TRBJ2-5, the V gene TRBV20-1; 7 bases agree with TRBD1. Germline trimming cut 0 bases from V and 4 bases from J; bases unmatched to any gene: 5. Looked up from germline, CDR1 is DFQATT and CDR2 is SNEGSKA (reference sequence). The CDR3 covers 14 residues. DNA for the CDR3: TGCAGTGCTAGAGAACGGGGACAGAGAGAGACCCAGTACTTC. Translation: CSARERGQRETQYF.

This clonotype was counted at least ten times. The CDR3 loop reads CATSRDSVGAHEQFF. CDR3 DNA: TGTGCCACCAGCAGAGATTCAGTCGGGGCCCATGAGCAGTTCTTC. The chain is built from TRBV15 and TRBJ2-1; D tentatively fits TRBD1 or TRBD2 (5 bases each). Trimming left V 0 bases short and J 8 bases short, with 14 bases between. Germline V CDR1 and CDR2: LNHNV, YYDKDF (reference sequence). The CDR3 has 15 residues.